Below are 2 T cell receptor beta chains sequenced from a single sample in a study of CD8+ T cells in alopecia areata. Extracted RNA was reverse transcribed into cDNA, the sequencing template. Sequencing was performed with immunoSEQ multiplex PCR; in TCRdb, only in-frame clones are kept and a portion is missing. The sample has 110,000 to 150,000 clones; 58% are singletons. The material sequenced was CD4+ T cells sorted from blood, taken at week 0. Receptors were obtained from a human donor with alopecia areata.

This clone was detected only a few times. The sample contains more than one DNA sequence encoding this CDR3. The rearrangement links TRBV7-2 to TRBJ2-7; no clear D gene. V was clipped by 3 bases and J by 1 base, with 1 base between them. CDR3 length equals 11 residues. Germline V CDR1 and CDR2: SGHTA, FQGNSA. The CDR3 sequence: CASSLSYEQYF. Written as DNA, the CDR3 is TGTGCCAGCAGCTTGTCCTACGAGCAGTACTTC.

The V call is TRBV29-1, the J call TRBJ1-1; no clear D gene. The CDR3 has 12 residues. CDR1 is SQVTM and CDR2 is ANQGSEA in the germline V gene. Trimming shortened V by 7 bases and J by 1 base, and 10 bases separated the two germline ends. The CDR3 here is CSAAQRNTEAFF. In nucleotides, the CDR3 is TGCAGCGCCGCACAGAGGAACACTGAAGCTTTCTTT.